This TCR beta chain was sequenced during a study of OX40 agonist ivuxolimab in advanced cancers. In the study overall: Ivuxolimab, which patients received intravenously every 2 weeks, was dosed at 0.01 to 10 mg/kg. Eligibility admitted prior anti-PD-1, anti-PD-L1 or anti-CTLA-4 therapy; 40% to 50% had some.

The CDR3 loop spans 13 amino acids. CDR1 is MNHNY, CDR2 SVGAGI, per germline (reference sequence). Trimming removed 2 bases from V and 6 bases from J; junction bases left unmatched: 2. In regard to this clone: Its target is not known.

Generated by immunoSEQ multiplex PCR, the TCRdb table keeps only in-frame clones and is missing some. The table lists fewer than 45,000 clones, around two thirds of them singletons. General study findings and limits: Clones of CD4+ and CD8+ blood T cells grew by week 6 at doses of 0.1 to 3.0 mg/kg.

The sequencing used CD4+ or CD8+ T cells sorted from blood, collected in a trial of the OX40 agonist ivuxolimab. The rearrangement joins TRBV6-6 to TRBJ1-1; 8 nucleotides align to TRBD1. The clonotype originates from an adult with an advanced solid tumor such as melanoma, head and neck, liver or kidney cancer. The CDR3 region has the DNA TGTGCCAGCAGTTACCCACAGGGGGCTGAAGCTTTCTTT. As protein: CASSYPQGAEAFF.